The sequence of this T cell receptor beta chain was determined in a study of cytomegalovirus exposure and HLA in healthy donors. V dropped 4 bases and J dropped 3 bases, with 10 bases sitting between them. The germline gives CDR1 MDHEN, CDR2 SYDVKM. This CDR3 spans 14 amino acids. Study results and limitations: Being productive about 90% or about 30% of the time was typical of most TCR beta V segments in an earlier analysis. The investigators catalogued about 170 TCR beta chains as cytomegalovirus-associated.

The PCR made use of 60 Vbeta and 13 Jbeta primers. Repertoires were generated with immunoSEQ multiplex PCR, while TCRdb's copy carries only in-frame clones and drops some. The repertoire includes some 130,000 clones, 70% of them detected once, and 2% to 2.5% sits in the top ten. For this clone: Its antigen is unknown.

The TCR sequence derives from a woman aged 60-75 years in good health and CMV-seropositive. Sequencing was performed on PBMCs. This rearrangement joins TRBV28 to TRBJ1-5, with D perhaps matching TRBD1 (6 bases). DNA of the CDR3: TGTGCCAGCAGTTCCGGACAGTCCAATCAGCCCCAGCATTTT. This codes for CASSSGQSNQPQHF.